Following are 9 T cell receptor beta chains from one sample sequenced in a study of response to subunit inactivated influenza vaccine. Each CDR3 protein gets one entry after TCRdb re-called the RT-PCR reads with MiXCR. Among approximately 700,000 distinct CDR3 sequences listed, around 13% were seen once. This specimen consisted of PBMCs from blood, obtained approximately 15 days before vaccination. The receptors were gathered from a man in his fifties or sixties who received an inactivated influenza vaccine.

This sequence joins TRBV5-1 and TRBJ2-2; tentatively, D is TRBD1 (6 bases). CDR3 length: 14 residues. Germline V gene sequence: CDR1 SGHRS, CDR2 YFSETQ. With 7 bases removed from V and 0 bases from J, the gap between germline ends came to 10 bases. The CDR3 nucleotides are TGCGCCAGCCGACAGGATACGAACACCGGGGAGCTGTTTTTT. Amino acids: CASRQDTNTGELFF.

This clonotype was counted many times. At one of its ends the junction is not consistent with the germline gene, which may arise from a read error. V usage is TRBV7-7 and J usage is TRBJ1-5; TRBD1 aligns across 11 bases. The CDR3 consists of 18 residues. The V gene's germline CDR1 is SSHAT and CDR2 FNYEAQ (reference sequence). This chain's CDR3 is CASSLEDLGQGADQPQHF. CDR3 nucleotides: TGTGCTAGCAGCTTAGAGGATCTAGGACAGGGGGCTGATCAGCCCCAGCATTTT. Looking up the rest from reference TRBV7-7 and TRBJ1-5 gives the full variable domain: GAGVSQSPRYKVTKRGQDVTLRCDPISSHATLYWYQQALGQGPEFLTYFNYEAQPDKSGLPSDRFSAERPEGSISTLTIQRTEQRDSAMYRCASSLEDLGQGADQPQHFGDGTRLSIL.

There are a few counts of this clonotype. This chain links TRBV20-1 with TRBJ2-1, with 9 bases aligning to TRBD2. The CDR3 contains 14 residues. Trimming cost V 3 bases and J 7 bases; bases outside gene matches: 7. The germline V gene has CDR1 DFQATT and CDR2 SNEGSKA (reference sequence). The chain's CDR3 is CSASLAGAGNEQFF. CDR3 DNA sequence: TGCAGTGCTAGTTTAGCGGGAGCGGGGAATGAGCAGTTCTTC.

This clonotype was seen many times. The J gene is TRBJ2-1, the V gene TRBV20-1; D gene unclear. In germline, CDR1 is DFQATT, CDR2 SNEGSKA (reference sequence). CDR3 length equals 12 residues. V was cut by 5 bases and J by 3 bases, with 8 bases left in between. The CDR3 sequence: CSAWTDYNEQFF. DNA of the CDR3: TGCAGTGCTTGGACGGACTACAATGAGCAGTTCTTC.

This clonotype was observed a few times. This chain joins TRBV29-1 and TRBJ2-3; a weak D match, TRBD2 (5 bases). V was clipped by 6 bases and J by 4 bases, with 20 bases between them. This CDR3 spans 15 amino acids. Germline V gives CDR1 SQVTM, CDR2 ANQGSEA. CDR3 loop: CSVQPHDRRADTQYF. The CDR3 coding sequence is TGCAGCGTCCAACCCCATGACCGGCGGGCAGATACGCAGTATTTT.

V and J are TRBV30 and TRBJ2-7; TRBD1 matches 8 bases. V shed 4 bases and J 0 bases; nucleotides not matched to a gene: 2. The CDR3 consists of 13 residues. Germline loops: CDR1 GTSNPN, CDR2 SVGIG (reference sequence). The CDR3 DNA follows: TGTGCCTGGACGGGGACAGGCTCCTACGAGCAGTACTTC. It translates to CAWTGTGSYEQYF.

This clonotype was seen more than once but under ten times. The CDR3 DNA reads as TGCGCCAGCAGCTTGAAAGCGACGGCGAACACTGAAGCTTTCTTT. Amino acids: CASSLKATANTEAFF. This sequence joins TRBV5-1 and TRBJ1-1; D is uncertain. The V gene lost 1 base and the J gene lost 1 base, with 11 bases spanning the gap. This CDR3 is 15 amino acids long. The germline gives CDR1 SGHRS, CDR2 YFSETQ.

This clonotype appeared a few times. The gene calls are TRBV3-1 and TRBJ2-7; possible D gene TRBD1, 6 bases. The CDR3 contains 15 residues. Germline CDR1 reads LGHDT; CDR2 reads YNNKEL (reference sequence). Trimming took off 1 base at V and 2 bases at J, with 12 bases between the two ends. DNA for the CDR3: TGTGCCAGCAGCCAAGTTTCAACAGGGACCTACGAGCAGTACTTC. Amino acid sequence: CASSQVSTGTYEQYF.

Only a few counts were recorded for this clonotype. This chain's CDR3 is CASSLRLGSAGELFF. CDR3 sequence (DNA): TGCGCCAGCAGCTTGAGGCTGGGTTCCGCCGGGGAGCTGTTTTTT. The genes are TRBV5-1 and TRBJ2-2; D gene uncertain. This CDR3 is built from 15 residues. From germline, CDR1 is SGHRS and CDR2 YFSETQ. V lost 1 base, J lost 6 bases, and 13 bases lay in between. Full variable domain (missing parts from reference TRBV5-1 and TRBJ2-2): KAGVTQTPRYLIKTRGQQVTLSCSPISGHRSVSWYQQTPGQGLQFLFEYFSETQRNKGNFPGRFSGRQFSNSRSEMNVSTLELGDSALYLCASSLRLGSAGELFFGEGSRLTVL.